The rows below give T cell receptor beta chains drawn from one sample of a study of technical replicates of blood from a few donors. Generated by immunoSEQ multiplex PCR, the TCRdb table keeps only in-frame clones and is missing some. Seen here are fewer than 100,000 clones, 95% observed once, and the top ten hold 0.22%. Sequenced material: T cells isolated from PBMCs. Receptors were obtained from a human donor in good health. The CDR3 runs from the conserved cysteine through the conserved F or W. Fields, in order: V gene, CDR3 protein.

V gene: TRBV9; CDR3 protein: CASSVGTSGRPETQYF
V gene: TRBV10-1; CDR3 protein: CASSDSGTSRTGELFF
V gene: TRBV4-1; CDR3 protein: CASSQALKELDRGLSTDTQYF
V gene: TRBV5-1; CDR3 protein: CASRSGGGAYNEQFF
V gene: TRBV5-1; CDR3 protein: CASSQDRVASYEQYF
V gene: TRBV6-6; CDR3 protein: CASRRGSSTDTQYF
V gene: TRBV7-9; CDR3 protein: CASSFPPRLRYNEQFF
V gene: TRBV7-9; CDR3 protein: CASSSRDYETQYF
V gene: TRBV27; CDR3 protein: CASSLFPPGQLEETQYF
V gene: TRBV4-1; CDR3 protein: CASKAPGKASRTDTQYF
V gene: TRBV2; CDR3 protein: CASSWEGFNTEAFF
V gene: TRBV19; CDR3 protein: CASSPYEGANYGYTF
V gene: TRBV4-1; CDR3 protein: CASSPSGGRGVEQYF
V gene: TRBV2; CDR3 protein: CASSEGPGLVISDEQFF
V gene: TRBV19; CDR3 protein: CASTRSGQGYNEQFF
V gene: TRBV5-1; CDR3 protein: CASSYRQGSPYNEQFF
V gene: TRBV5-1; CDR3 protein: CASSLAGGDGYTF
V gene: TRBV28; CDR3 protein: CASSAPPRDREAFF
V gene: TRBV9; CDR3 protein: CASSVSVEGNEQFF
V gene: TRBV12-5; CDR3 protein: CASGLVRTGGIGAYNEQFF
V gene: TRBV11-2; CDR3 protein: CASSRDRGNTDTQYF